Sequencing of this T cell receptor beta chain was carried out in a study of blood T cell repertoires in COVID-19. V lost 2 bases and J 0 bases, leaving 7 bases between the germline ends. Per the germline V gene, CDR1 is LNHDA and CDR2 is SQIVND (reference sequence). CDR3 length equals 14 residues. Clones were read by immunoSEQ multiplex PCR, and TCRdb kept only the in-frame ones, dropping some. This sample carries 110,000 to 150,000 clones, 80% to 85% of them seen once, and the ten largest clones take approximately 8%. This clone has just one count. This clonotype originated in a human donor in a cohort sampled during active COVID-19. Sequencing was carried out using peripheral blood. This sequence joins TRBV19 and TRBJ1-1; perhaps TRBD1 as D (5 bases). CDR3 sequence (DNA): TGTGCCAGTAGTATACAGGGCCTGAACACTGAAGCTTTCTTT. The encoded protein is CASSIQGLNTEAFF.